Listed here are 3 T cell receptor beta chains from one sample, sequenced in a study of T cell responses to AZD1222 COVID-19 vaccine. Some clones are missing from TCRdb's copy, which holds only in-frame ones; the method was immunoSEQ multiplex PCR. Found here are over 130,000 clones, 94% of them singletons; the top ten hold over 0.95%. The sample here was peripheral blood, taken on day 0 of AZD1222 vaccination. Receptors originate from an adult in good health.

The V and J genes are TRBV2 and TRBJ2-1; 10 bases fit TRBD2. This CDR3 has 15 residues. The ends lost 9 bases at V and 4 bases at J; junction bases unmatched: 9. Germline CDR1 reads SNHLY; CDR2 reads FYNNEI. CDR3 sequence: CASAGEREGYNEQFF. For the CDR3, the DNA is TGTGCCAGTGCTGGGGAGCGGGAGGGGTACAATGAGCAGTTCTTC.

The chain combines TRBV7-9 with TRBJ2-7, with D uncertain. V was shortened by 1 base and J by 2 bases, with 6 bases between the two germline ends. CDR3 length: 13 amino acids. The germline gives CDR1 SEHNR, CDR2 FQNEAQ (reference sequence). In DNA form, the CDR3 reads TGTGCCAGCAGCTTAGAGGGCACCTACGAGCAGTACGTC. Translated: CASSLEGTYEQYV.

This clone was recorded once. This CDR3 reads CASSRNNEQFF. CDR3 bases: TGTGCCAGCAGTCGGAACAATGAGCAGTTCTTC. The chain uses TRBV6-4 and TRBJ2-1; D remains ambiguous. Trimming cost V 5 bases and J 5 bases, with 4 bases left between them. The CDR3 covers 11 residues. Germline lookup yields CDR1 MRHNA and CDR2 SNTAGT.